Listed here are 24 T cell receptor beta chains from one sample, sequenced in a study of breast tumors, draining lymph nodes, adjacent tissues. Samples came from axillary lymph nodes draining the breast cancer. MiXCR was run by TCRdb on the multiplex PCR reads, yielding one entry per CDR3 protein. The sample includes approximately 90,000 distinct CDR3 sequences, about 27% seen only once; the top ten take 8.1%. Sequenced material: axillary lymph node tissue. The receptor set was obtained from a female donor with breast cancer. Some clones in this sample may be carry-over from other donors' samples.

The rearrangement links TRBV14 to TRBJ1-6; D is possibly TRBD1 (6 bases). The CDR3 totals 15 residues. Germline V CDR1 and CDR2: SGHDN, FVKESK. Trimming cost V 3 bases and J 15 bases, with 21 bases left between them. The DNA of the CDR3 is TGTGCCAGCAGCCAGGACAGTAATCGACCGGGACTCCTCCACTTT. This gives the protein CASSQDSNRPGLLHF.

This clonotype showed up many times. V usage is TRBV5-1 and J usage is TRBJ2-2; 9 nucleotides line up with TRBD1. The junction had 14 bases not matched to a gene; V was cut back by 6 bases and J by 5 bases. The CDR3 has 17 residues. CDR1 and CDR2 from the germline V gene are SGHRS and YFSETQ. The DNA for the CDR3 is TGCGCCAGCATGTTCCGGGACAGGGCTAAAAGTACCGGGGAGCTGTTTTTT. Translation gives CASMFRDRAKSTGELFF.

This clonotype appeared many times. The chain links TRBV29-1 to TRBJ2-1, with TRBD1 matching over 7 bases. Germline V gene sequence: CDR1 SQVTM, CDR2 ANQGSEA. V dropped 7 bases and J dropped 5; count of bases not matched to a gene: 8. CDR3 length equals 13 residues. The CDR3: CSGYGTVNNEQFF. The CDR3 nucleotides read TGCAGCGGCTACGGGACAGTCAACAATGAGCAGTTCTTC.

Ten or more counts support this clonotype. V and J are TRBV4-3 and TRBJ2-3, with TRBD2 identical over 7 bases. This CDR3 has 15 amino acids. The V and J ends lost 2 bases and 6 bases, in that order; junction bases with no gene match: 8. CDR1 is LGHNA, CDR2 YSLEER, per germline. This CDR3 reads CASSQLTPGGDTQYF. As DNA, the CDR3 is TGCGCCAGCAGCCAATTGACGCCGGGAGGTGATACGCAGTATTTT.

This clonotype was recorded a few times. The J gene is TRBJ1-1, the V gene TRBV7-3; D call uncertain. V was cut by 3 bases and J by 3 bases, with 8 bases left in between. From germline, CDR1 is SGHTA and CDR2 FQGTGA. This CDR3 has 13 residues. The CDR3 loop reads CASSFQDDTEAFF. The CDR3 DNA is TGTGCCAGCAGCTTCCAGGATGACACTGAAGCTTTCTTT.

In the case of this clonotype: At one end the junction does not follow the germline gene, possibly because of a read error. The chain carries TRBV5-4 and TRBJ1-3, with TRBD1 matching 9 bases. The CDR3 totals 14 residues. Germline loops: CDR1 SGHNT, CDR2 YYREEE (reference sequence). In nucleotides, the CDR3 is TGTGCCGGCAGCGTAACAGGGGGCGGAAACACCATATATTTT. Translating it yields CAGSVTGGGNTIYF.

Ten or more counts support this clonotype. The chain has TRBV5-1 and TRBJ2-6, with TRBD2 matching over 7 bases. Germline V gene sequence: CDR1 SGHRS, CDR2 YFSETQ. Germline trimming cut 0 bases from V and 9 bases from J; bases unmatched to any gene: 3. This CDR3 is built from 14 residues. The CDR3 here is CASSLGGGYNVLTF. The CDR3 DNA reads TGCGCCAGCAGCTTGGGGGGAGGGTACAACGTCCTGACTTTC.

In its sample, this clonotype was seen many times. The rearrangement joins TRBV11-2 to TRBJ1-2; TRBD1 agrees at 8 bases. Germline V gene lookup returns CDR1 SGHAT and CDR2 FQNNGV. The length of the CDR3 is 14 residues. The V gene end was trimmed by 5 bases and the J gene end by 3 bases; junction bases not matched to a gene: 5. Written as DNA, the CDR3 is TGTGCCAGCAGCATCGGACAGGGACACTATGGCTACACCTTC. Translation gives CASSIGQGHYGYTF. The full variable domain, its missing parts supplied by reference TRBV11-2 and TRBJ1-2, is EAGVAQSPRYKIIEKRQSVAFWCNPISGHATLYWYQQILGQGPKLLIQFQNNGVVDDSQLPKDRFSAERLKGVDSTLKIQPAKLEDSAVYLCASSIGQGHYGYTFGSGTRLTVV.

This clonotype appeared once. The chain combines TRBV5-1 with TRBJ1-5; 9 bases align to TRBD1. The germline CDR1 and CDR2 sequences are SGHRS and YFSETQ. This CDR3 is 15 amino acids long. The V gene end was trimmed by 4 bases and the J gene end by 6 bases; junction bases not matched to a gene: 8. The CDR3 coding sequence is TGCGCCAGCAGCGGCCGGGACAGGGTGGCTCAGCCCCAGCATTTT. Its translation is CASSGRDRVAQPQHF.

The table lists this clonotype with many counts. V usage is TRBV10-2 and J usage is TRBJ2-5; D uncertain. The CDR3 is made up of 11 amino acids. The V gene's germline CDR1 is WSHSY and CDR2 SAAADI. Between the trimmed V and J ends, which lost 3 bases and 7 bases, there was a span of 6 bases. The CDR3 DNA is TGCGCCAGCAGTGATCAGTGGACCCAGTACTTC. Amino acids: CASSDQWTQYF.

This clonotype was observed many times. The CDR3 DNA sequence: TGTGCCAGCAGCTCGACTAGCGGCTACGAGCAGTACTTC. Amino acids: CASSSTSGYEQYF. The rearrangement joins TRBV7-6 to TRBJ2-7, with 9 bases aligning to TRBD2. The germline CDR1 and CDR2 sequences are SGHVS and FNYEAQ. This CDR3 has 13 amino acids. V shed 4 bases, J shed 3 bases, and the junction held 1 base outside the gene matches.

Many counts were recorded for this clonotype. This chain uses TRBV6-6 with TRBJ1-2; D possibly corresponds to TRBD1 (5 bases). Trimming left V 5 bases short and J 4 bases short, with 11 bases between. The CDR3 has 13 residues. CDR1 is MNHNY and CDR2 is SVGAGI in the germline V gene (reference sequence). The CDR3 region is CASSGGDSYGYTF. In DNA form, the CDR3 reads TGTGCCAGCAGTGGAGGGGATTCCTATGGCTACACCTTC.

The table lists this clonotype with many counts. The J gene is TRBJ1-2, the V gene TRBV20-1; D unresolved. CDR1 and CDR2 (germline): DFQATT, SNEGSKA (reference sequence). V lost 0 bases to trimming and J lost 7 bases, with 6 bases between them. The CDR3 is 11 amino acids. CDR3 region: CSARDIPGYTF. The CDR3 DNA reads TGCAGTGCTAGAGACATTCCTGGCTACACCTTC.

Ten or more counts support this clonotype. The chain combines TRBV19 with TRBJ2-3; D is undetermined. Germline values: CDR1 LNHDA, CDR2 SQIVND (reference sequence). The germline V and J ends were trimmed by 8 bases and 1 base, with 16 bases remaining between them. CDR3 size: 15 residues. Here the CDR3 DNA reads TGTGCCAGTTTTCCGCCCCGGGCGTGCACAGATACGCAGTATTTT. Protein: CASFPPRACTDTQYF.

The table lists this clonotype with many counts. The V and J genes are TRBV11-1 and TRBJ2-2; no firm D call. Deletions cut 1 base from V and 3 bases from J, with 9 bases between. The CDR3 extends over 15 amino acids. The germline V gene encodes CDR1 SGHAT and CDR2 FQDESV (reference sequence). CDR3 sequence (DNA): TGTGCCAGCAGCTTAGAAGGGCTGGACACCGGGGAGCTGTTTTTT. Its translation is CASSLEGLDTGELFF. The complete variable domain, with remaining parts taken from reference TRBV11-1 and TRBJ2-2, reads EAEVAQSPRYKITEKSQAVAFWCDPISGHATLYWYRQILGQGPELLVQFQDESVVDDSQLPKDRFSAERLKGVDSTLKIQPAELGDSAMYLCASSLEGLDTGELFFGEGSRLTVL.

This clonotype was seen many times. This chain uses TRBV18 with TRBJ1-2, with D perhaps TRBD1 (6 bases). Germline-derived CDR1 and CDR2 are KGHSH and LQKENI. V was clipped by 3 bases and J by 2 bases, with 10 bases between them. CDR3 length: 14 amino acids. CDR3 in DNA: TGTGCCAGCTCACCGGAACAGGGAAACTATGGCTACACCTTC. This encodes CASSPEQGNYGYTF.

J is TRBJ1-1 and V is TRBV4-1; D uncertain. V lost 1 base and J lost 1, with 4 bases in between. CDR1 and CDR2 (germline): MGHRA, YSYEKL. This CDR3 contains 13 residues. The DNA of the CDR3 is TGCGCCAGCAGCCAAGTCAGGAACACTGAAGCTTTCTTT. Its protein is CASSQVRNTEAFF.

This clonotype was recorded at least ten times. The chain carries TRBV7-8 and TRBJ2-3; no clear D. Germline V gives CDR1 SGHVS, CDR2 FQNEAQ. The length of the CDR3 is 17 residues. V was shortened by 1 base and J by 0 bases, with 14 bases between the two germline ends. CDR3 protein: CASSLGAYRQSTDTQYF. CDR3 coding DNA: TGTGCCAGCAGCTTAGGGGCCTATAGACAAAGCACAGATACGCAGTATTTT.

This clonotype was recorded many times. The chain employs TRBV6-1 and TRBJ1-5; no reliable D call. Germline lookup yields CDR1 MNHNS and CDR2 SASEGT. This CDR3 contains 13 residues. V dropped 6 bases and J dropped 10 bases, with 16 bases sitting between them. The CDR3 nucleotides are TGTGCCAGCAGACGCGGAGGGCGGGGACCCCAGCATTTT. This translates into CASRRGGRGPQHF.

This clonotype has more than one count but fewer than ten. This chain joins TRBV30 and TRBJ2-7; D tentatively fits TRBD1 or TRBD2 (5 bases each). Trimming shortened V by 5 bases and J by 6 bases, and 11 bases separated the two germline ends. Germline V gives CDR1 GTSNPN, CDR2 SVGIG (reference sequence). The CDR3 runs 11 residues. CDR3 loop: CAWGTGPEQYF. DNA of the CDR3: TGTGCCTGGGGCACGGGGCCCGAGCAGTACTTC.

Regarding this clonotype: A junction end diverges from the germline sequence, so it may reflect a read error. The gene calls are TRBV20-1 and TRBJ2-4, with a possible D match to TRBD2 (5 bases). Germline V gene data show CDR1 as DFQATT and CDR2 as SNEGSKA (reference sequence). The CDR3 spans 14 residues. CDR3 coding DNA: TGCTGTGCTAGTGTGTCTCTAGCCAAAAACGTTCAGTACTTC. It specifies CCASVSLAKNVQYF.

In this sample, this clonotype turned up many times. This chain joins TRBV12-3 or TRBV12-4 and TRBJ2-5; 9 bases map to TRBD1. The V gene end was trimmed by 5 bases and the J gene end by 4 bases; junction bases not matched to a gene: 8. The CDR3 is 15 residues long. The CDR3 reads CASSGGQGLLETQYF. The CDR3 DNA reads as TGTGCCAGCAGTGGAGGACAGGGGCTATTAGAGACCCAGTACTTC.

This clonotype was detected many times. The rearrangement uses TRBV7-2 and TRBJ2-7; D is undetermined. The V gene lost 5 bases and the J gene lost 7 bases, with 9 bases spanning the gap. The germline gives CDR1 SGHTA, CDR2 FQGNSA. The CDR3 length is 11 residues. The CDR3 DNA reads as TGTGCCAGCAGCCACGTTGATGAGCAGTACTTC. Its translation is CASSHVDEQYF.

This clonotype has ten or more counts. This sequence joins TRBV7-2 and TRBJ2-2; TRBD2 aligns across 7 bases. Looked up from germline, CDR1 is SGHTA and CDR2 is FQGNSA. The V gene end was trimmed by 2 bases and the J gene end by 6 bases; junction bases not matched to a gene: 12. The CDR3 is made up of 17 amino acids. Here the CDR3 reads CASSLRSERGGAGELFF. The CDR3 region has the DNA TGTGCCAGCAGCTTAAGGAGCGAGCGGGGTGGTGCCGGGGAGCTGTTTTTT.